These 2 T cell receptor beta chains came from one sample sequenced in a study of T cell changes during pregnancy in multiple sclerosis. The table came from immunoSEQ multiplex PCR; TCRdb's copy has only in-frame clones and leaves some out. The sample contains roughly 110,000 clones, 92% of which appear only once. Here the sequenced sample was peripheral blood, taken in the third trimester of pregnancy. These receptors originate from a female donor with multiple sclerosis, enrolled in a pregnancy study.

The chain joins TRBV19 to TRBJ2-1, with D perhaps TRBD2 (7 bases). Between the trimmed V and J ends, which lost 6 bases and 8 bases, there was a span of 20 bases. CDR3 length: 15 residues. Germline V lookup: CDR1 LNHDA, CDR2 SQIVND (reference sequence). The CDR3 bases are TGTGCCAGTAGCTCAACCGGGGGGCCGGGGTATGAGCAGTTCTTC. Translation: CASSSTGGPGYEQFF.

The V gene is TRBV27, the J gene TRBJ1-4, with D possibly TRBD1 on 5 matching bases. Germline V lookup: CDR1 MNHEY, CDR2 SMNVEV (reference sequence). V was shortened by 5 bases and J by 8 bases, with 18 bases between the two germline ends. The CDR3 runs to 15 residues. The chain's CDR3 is CASSSHRTGYEKLFF. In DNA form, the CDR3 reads TGTGCCAGCAGTAGCCACAGGACCGGATACGAAAAACTGTTTTTT.